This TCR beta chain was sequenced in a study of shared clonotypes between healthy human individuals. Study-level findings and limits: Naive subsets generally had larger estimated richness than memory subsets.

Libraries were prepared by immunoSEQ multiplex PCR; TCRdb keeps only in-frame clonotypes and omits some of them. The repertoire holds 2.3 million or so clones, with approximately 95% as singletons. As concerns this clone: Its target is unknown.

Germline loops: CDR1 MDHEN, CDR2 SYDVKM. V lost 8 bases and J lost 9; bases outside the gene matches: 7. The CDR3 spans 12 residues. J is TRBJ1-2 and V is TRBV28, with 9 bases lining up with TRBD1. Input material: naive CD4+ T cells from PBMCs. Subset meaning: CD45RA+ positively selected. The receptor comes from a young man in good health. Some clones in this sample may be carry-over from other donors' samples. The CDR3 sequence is CASANRGRSYTF. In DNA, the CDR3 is TGTGCCAGCGCTAACAGGGGGCGCAGCTACACCTTC.